Each of the 24 T cell receptor beta chains below was sequenced from the same sample in a study of blood T cells in healthy people across ages. The second PCR ran roughly 6 to 11 cycles with a sample-barcoded 5' primer and J-beta primers. TCRdb recomputed calls from the 5' RACE reads with MiXCR, one row per CDR3 protein. Here the sample spans approximately 1,000,000 distinct CDR3 sequences, more than 30% being singletons. Sequencing was performed on blood. Receptor source: a young man in good health.

This chain uses TRBV7-2 with TRBJ1-1, with 11 bases that match TRBD1. Germline V gene sequence: CDR1 SGHTA, CDR2 FQGNSA. Unmatched junction bases numbered 9, after V lost 5 bases and J lost 7 bases. The CDR3 is 15 amino acids. The CDR3 sequence is CASSTRTGGYGEAFF. CDR3 nucleotide sequence: TGTGCCAGCAGCACGCGGACAGGGGGCTACGGTGAAGCTTTCTTT.

The chain carries TRBV6-1 and TRBJ1-1, with a weak D call TRBD1 (5 bases). The CDR3 sequence is 13 residues long. V was trimmed by 4 bases and J by 11 bases, leaving 17 bases between them. Germline V gives CDR1 MNHNS, CDR2 SASEGT. The CDR3 protein is CASSARVPRDAFF. CDR3 nucleotides: TGTGCCAGCAGTGCCCGGGTGCCAAGGGACGCTTTCTTT.

The chain joins TRBV7-9 to TRBJ2-1, with a tentative D call TRBD2 (7 bases). Germline V CDR1 and CDR2: SEHNR, FQNEAQ (reference sequence). V was pared by 5 bases and J by 0 bases, with 14 bases between. This CDR3 is built from 16 residues. The DNA of the CDR3 is TGTGCCAGCAGCATAAACAGGGAGGGCTCCTACAATGAGCAGTTCTTC. Residues: CASSINREGSYNEQFF.

This chain uses TRBV2 with TRBJ1-2; 7 bases map to TRBD1. Trimming at V came to 9 bases and at J to 0 bases, leaving 1 base not matched to a gene. This CDR3 contains 12 residues. Germline loops: CDR1 SNHLY, CDR2 FYNNEI. The chain's CDR3 is CARTGPNYGYTF. The DNA of the CDR3 is TGTGCCAGGACAGGGCCTAACTATGGCTACACCTTC.

The chain carries TRBV6-2 or TRBV6-3 and TRBJ1-2; 8 bases line up with TRBD1. This CDR3 spans 15 amino acids. Germline CDR1 reads MNHEY; CDR2 reads SVGEGT. V was pared by 6 bases and J by 2 bases, with 8 bases of the junction left unmatched. DNA of the CDR3: TGTGCCAGCAGACGGACAGGGAGCACGAACTATGGCTACACCTTC. Translating gives CASRRTGSTNYGYTF.

The chain combines TRBV27 with TRBJ2-5; TRBD2 matches at 9 bases. The J segment lost 7 bases and the V segment lost 1 base, leaving 7 bases of the junction unmatched. The CDR3 consists of 15 residues. Germline lookup yields CDR1 MNHEY and CDR2 SMNVEV (reference sequence). CDR3 in DNA: TGTGCCAGCAGTTTATTAGCGGGGGTCCGGGGGACCCAGTACTTC. As protein: CASSLLAGVRGTQYF.

The chain couples TRBV6-5 to TRBJ2-5, with D uncertain. This CDR3 region has 15 residues. The germline V gene encodes CDR1 MNHEY and CDR2 SVGAGI. Trimming removed 6 bases at V and 1 base at J, with 15 bases between. The CDR3 DNA follows: TGTGCCAGCAGCGGAAGTTATACACCCCAAGAGACCCAGTACTTC. Protein product: CASSGSYTPQETQYF.

The rearrangement joins TRBV6-1 to TRBJ1-4; 7 positions agree with TRBD1. Germline lookup yields CDR1 MNHNS and CDR2 SASEGT. V was clipped by 4 bases and J by 6 bases; unmatched bases: 8. The CDR3 sequence is 15 residues long. CDR3 coding DNA: TGTGCCAGCAGTGGACGACAGGGACAGTATGAAAAACTGTTTTTT. This translates into CASSGRQGQYEKLFF.

In nucleotides, the CDR3 is TGTGCCAGCAGCTTTGGGCCCGCTGCCGGGGAGCTGTTTTTT. It specifies CASSFGPAAGELFF. V gene TRBV11-2 combines with J gene TRBJ2-2, with D unclear. Per germline, CDR1 SGHAT and CDR2 FQNNGV. The CDR3 runs to 14 residues. Trimming cost V 3 bases and J 6 bases, with 11 bases left between them.

This clonotype was detected only a few times. The CDR3 reads CASSSGRDRYYEQYF. CDR3 in DNA: TGTGCCAGCAGTTCCGGACGGGACAGGTACTACGAGCAGTACTTC. J is TRBJ2-7 and V is TRBV11-3; 8 bases align to TRBD1. The CDR3 covers 15 residues. Germline V gene lookup returns CDR1 SGHNT and CDR2 YENEEA. V was pared by 6 bases and J by 3 bases, with 10 bases of the junction left unmatched.

V gene TRBV11-2 combines with J gene TRBJ2-3; 7 positions agree with TRBD1. V trimming: 5 bases; J trimming: 7 bases; junction bases outside the gene matches: 6. The germline V gene has CDR1 SGHAT and CDR2 FQNNGV. This CDR3 region has 13 residues. This CDR3 is CASSVDRPNTQYF. Written as DNA, the CDR3 is TGTGCCAGCAGCGTGGACAGGCCCAATACGCAGTATTTT.

The V call is TRBV7-9, the J call TRBJ2-3; the match to TRBD2 covers 12 bases. The CDR3 is made up of 18 amino acids. After removal of 2 bases from V and 1 base from J, the junction contained 7 bases not matched to a gene. Germline CDR1 is SEHNR and CDR2 is FQNEAQ (reference sequence). The CDR3, as DNA: TGTGCCAGCAGCTTACCGACTAGCGGGGGCCTACGCACAGATACGCAGTATTTT. Protein product: CASSLPTSGGLRTDTQYF.

The chain links TRBV3-1 to TRBJ2-4, with 7 bases that match TRBD1. After removal of 4 bases from V and 8 bases from J, the junction contained 14 bases not matched to a gene. Germline CDR1 and CDR2: LGHDT and YNNKEL (reference sequence). The CDR3 spans 16 residues. CDR3 bases: TGTGCCAGCAGCCCGCCTTTAGTCCAGGGGGTGGACATTCAGTACTTC. Amino acids: CASSPPLVQGVDIQYF.

This chain joins TRBV15 and TRBJ1-2, with D maybe TRBD1 (5 bases). Trimming removed 0 bases at V and 4 bases at J, with 12 bases between. The CDR3 contains 15 residues. The germline gives CDR1 LNHNV, CDR2 YYDKDF (reference sequence). CDR3 sequence: CATSRDAWGLYGYTF. For the CDR3, the DNA is TGTGCCACCAGCAGAGACGCGTGGGGCCTCTATGGCTACACCTTC.

The J gene is TRBJ1-1, the V gene TRBV9; D ambiguous. CDR1 SGDLS and CDR2 YYNGEE come from the germline V gene. The CDR3 length is 16 residues. V dropped 0 bases and J dropped 1 base, with 13 bases sitting between them. CDR3 nucleotide sequence: TGTGCCAGCAGCGTAGGTGGAGGACGGGAGAACACTGAAGCTTTCTTT. Translating it yields CASSVGGGRENTEAFF.

The chain joins TRBV6-6 to TRBJ2-1, with 9 positions matching TRBD1. CDR1 MNHNY and CDR2 SVGAGI come from the germline V gene (reference sequence). V lost 0 bases, J lost 10 bases, and 7 bases stayed unmatched. The CDR3 extends over 15 amino acids. The CDR3 nucleotides read TGTGCCAGCAGTTACTCTGCGGACAGGGGTGACGAGCAGTTCTTC. This encodes CASSYSADRGDEQFF.

This clonotype occurred a few times. The rearrangement joins TRBV7-9 to TRBJ1-2, with D perhaps matching TRBD1 (6 bases). The CDR3 covers 15 residues. In germline, CDR1 is SEHNR, CDR2 FQNEAQ (reference sequence). Trimming removed 6 bases from V and 0 bases from J, with 14 bases in between. CDR3 region: CASRRPGEANYGYTF. CDR3 nucleotide sequence: TGTGCCAGCAGGCGACCAGGGGAAGCTAACTATGGCTACACCTTC.

The rearrangement links TRBV11-2 to TRBJ2-7; the D gene is possibly TRBD1 (5 bases). The CDR3 totals 14 residues. CDR1 SGHAT and CDR2 FQNNGV come from the germline V gene. V was trimmed by 4 bases and J by 7 bases, leaving 17 bases between them. The CDR3 sequence: CASSSMSQSGEQYF. CDR3 in DNA: TGTGCCAGCAGCTCGATGTCCCAGTCAGGGGAGCAGTACTTC.

Remarks on this clonotype: An end of the junction differs from the germline gene, which may be a read error. The rearrangement links TRBV25-1 to TRBJ1-2, with D perhaps matching TRBD1 (5 bases). The CDR3 is made up of 14 amino acids. CDR1 MGHDK and CDR2 SYGVNS come from the germline V gene. CDR3 region: CASSEPHGGAGYTF. The CDR3 coding sequence is TGTGCTAGCAGTGAACCCCATGGCGGGGCTGGCTACACCTTC.

The V gene is TRBV5-1, the J gene TRBJ1-4; no reliable D call. The germline V and J ends were trimmed by 0 bases and 8 bases, with 11 bases remaining between them. Per germline, CDR1 SGHRS and CDR2 YFSETQ. CDR3 length equals 14 residues. CDR3 amino acids: CASSLAPEREKLFF. CDR3 DNA: TGCGCCAGCAGCTTGGCCCCCGAAAGGGAAAAACTGTTTTTT.

To note about this clonotype: Germline is not matched at one junction end, which may reflect a read error. CDR3 nucleotide sequence: TGTGCCAGCAGCTTAGAGCTAGAGCCGCATAATGAAGAACTGTTTTTT. Its protein product is CASSLELEPHNEELFF. The rearrangement joins TRBV7-6 to TRBJ1-4; the D is unclear. CDR1 is SGHVS and CDR2 is FNYEAQ in the germline V gene. CDR3 length: 16 amino acids.

CDR3 sequence reads: CASSSPTGGGNVLTF. CDR3 nucleotides: TGTGCCAGCAGTTCGCCGACAGGGGGAGGCAACGTCCTGACTTTC. The chain couples TRBV12-3 or TRBV12-4 to TRBJ2-6; 9 bases are shared with TRBD1. Trimming removed 4 bases from V and 9 bases from J; junction bases left unmatched: 7. The CDR3 sequence is 15 residues long.

CDR3 amino acids: CASSVTRKQETQYF. The CDR3 nucleotides read TGCGCCAGCAGCGTAACCAGGAAACAAGAGACCCAGTACTTC. The chain combines TRBV5-1 with TRBJ2-5; D uncertain. The CDR3 runs 14 residues. Trimming removed 4 bases from V and 2 bases from J, with 12 bases in between. The germline CDR1 and CDR2 sequences are SGHRS and YFSETQ.

The chain is built from TRBV6-2 or TRBV6-3 and TRBJ1-6; D is unresolved. Trimming left V 5 bases short and J 7 bases short, with 9 bases between. Germline V CDR1 and CDR2: MNHEY, SVGEGT. The CDR3 contains 13 residues. The CDR3 DNA is TGTGCCAGCAGTGACGGCGGAAATTCACCCCTCCACTTT. Protein: CASSDGGNSPLHF.